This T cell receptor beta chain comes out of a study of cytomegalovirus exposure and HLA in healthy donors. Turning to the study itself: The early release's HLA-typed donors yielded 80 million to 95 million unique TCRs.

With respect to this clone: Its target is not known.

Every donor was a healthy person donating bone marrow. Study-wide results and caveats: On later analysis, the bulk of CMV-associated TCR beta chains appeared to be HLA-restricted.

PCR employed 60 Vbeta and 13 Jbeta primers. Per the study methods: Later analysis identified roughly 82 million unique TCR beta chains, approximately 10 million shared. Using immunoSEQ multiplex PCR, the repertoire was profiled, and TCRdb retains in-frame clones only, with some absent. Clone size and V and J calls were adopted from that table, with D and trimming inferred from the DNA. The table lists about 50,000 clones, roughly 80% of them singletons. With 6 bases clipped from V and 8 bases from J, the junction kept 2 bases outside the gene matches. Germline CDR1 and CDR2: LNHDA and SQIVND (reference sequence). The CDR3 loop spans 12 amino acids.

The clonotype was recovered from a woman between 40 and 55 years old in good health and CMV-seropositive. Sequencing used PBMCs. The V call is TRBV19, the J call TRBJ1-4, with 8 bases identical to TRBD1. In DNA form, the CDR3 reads TGTGCCAGTAGAAGGACAGGGGAAAAACTGTTTTTT. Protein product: CASRRTGEKLFF.